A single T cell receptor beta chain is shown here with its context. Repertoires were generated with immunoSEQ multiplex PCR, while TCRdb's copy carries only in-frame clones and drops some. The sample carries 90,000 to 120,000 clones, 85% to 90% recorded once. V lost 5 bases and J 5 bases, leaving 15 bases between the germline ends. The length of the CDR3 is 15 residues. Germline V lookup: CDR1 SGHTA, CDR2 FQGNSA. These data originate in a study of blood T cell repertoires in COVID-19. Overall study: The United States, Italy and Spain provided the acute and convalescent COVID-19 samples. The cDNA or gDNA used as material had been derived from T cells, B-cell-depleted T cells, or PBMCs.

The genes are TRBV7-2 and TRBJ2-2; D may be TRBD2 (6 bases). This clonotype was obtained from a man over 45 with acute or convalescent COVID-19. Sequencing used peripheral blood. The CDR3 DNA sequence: TGTGCCAGCAGCCCCACGGCCGCGGGGACCGGGGAGCTGTTTTTT. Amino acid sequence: CASSPTAAGTGELFF.